This TCR beta chain was identified in a study of Graves' ophthalmopathy and Graves' hyperthyroidism. Whole-study context: Upon initial diagnosis and before any treatment, peripheral blood was collected. Study-level results: A 13-signature model separated ophthalmopathy from stable hyperthyroidism, reaching 85% to 90% sensitivity and under 82% specificity cross-validated.

This clonotype occurred many times. Its antigen is not identified. Ophthalmopathy cases showed moderate-to-severe activity, scoring CAS ≥3 and NOSPECS ≥4, with duration under 3 months. Each diagnosis was determined on the basis of clinical symptoms, serum thyroxine, TRAb, thyroid ultrasound and orbital computed tomography. The authors amplified TCR beta CDR3 regions from RNA transcripts. The authors performed first-round RT-PCR with HTBI primers and then a second-round multiplex PCR. From the multiplex PCR reads, TCRdb called clonotypes with MiXCR, one entry per CDR3 protein. The table shows a few hundred thousand distinct CDR3 sequences, with 15% to 20% occurring only once. The germline CDR1 and CDR2 sequences are SGDLS and YYNGEE. Between the trimmed V and J ends, which lost 4 bases and 1 base, there was a span of 11 bases. The CDR3 is 14 residues long.

The rearrangement links TRBV9 to TRBJ1-1, with D maybe TRBD1 (5 bases). Sequencing used peripheral blood. This receptor was identified in a woman aged 18-29 years with Graves' ophthalmopathy. The CDR3 loop reads CASSYGTSNTEAFF. The CDR3 DNA sequence: TGTGCCAGCAGCTACGGGACTTCGAACACTGAAGCTTTCTTT.